Presented here are 15 T cell receptor beta chains from one specimen sequenced in a study of blood T cell repertoires in COVID-19. Sequencing was performed with immunoSEQ multiplex PCR; in TCRdb, only in-frame clones are kept and a portion is missing. The table includes around 100,000 clones, around 85% detected once. Material: peripheral blood. The receptors shown here come from a woman aged 60-75 years with COVID-19, enrolled during active disease.

This clone came up many times. CDR3 sequence reads: CASSTIQGARGRLRTGELFF. The CDR3 bases are TGTGCCAGCAGTACCATACAGGGGGCGCGGGGGCGATTAAGGACCGGGGAGCTGTTTTTT. The V call is TRBV6-2 or TRBV6-3, the J call TRBJ2-2; 9 bases map to TRBD1. This CDR3 contains 20 residues. The junction had 21 bases not matched to a gene; V was cut back by 5 bases and J by 5 bases. From germline, CDR1 is MNHEY and CDR2 SVGEGT.

This chain connects TRBV5-1 to TRBJ1-1; 9 bases agree with TRBD1. Germline values: CDR1 SGHRS, CDR2 YFSETQ. After removal of 2 bases from V and 1 base from J, the junction contained 0 bases not matched to a gene. The CDR3 runs 14 residues. The CDR3 here is CASSLQGANTEAFF. CDR3 bases: TGCGCCAGCAGCTTACAGGGGGCGAACACTGAAGCTTTCTTT.

Worth noting for this clone: The same CDR3 is also encoded by other DNA sequences in this sample. The chain recombines TRBV5-4 with TRBJ1-2; 7 bases agree with TRBD1. Trimming took 2 bases from V and 4 from J; bases not matched to a gene: 2. The CDR3 has 13 residues. Germline loops: CDR1 SGHNT, CDR2 YYREEE (reference sequence). CDR3 sequence reads: CASSLDRVYGYTF. For the CDR3, the DNA is TGTGCCAGCAGCTTAGACAGGGTCTATGGCTACACCTTC.

V usage is TRBV4-1 and J usage is TRBJ2-5; 8 positions agree with TRBD1. V was clipped by 5 bases and J by 7 bases; unmatched bases: 12. The length of the CDR3 is 15 residues. The germline gives CDR1 MGHRA, CDR2 YSYEKL. The DNA of the CDR3 is TGCGCCAGCAGCGGTCAGGACAGGGCGTGGGGGACCCAGTACTTC. It codes for CASSGQDRAWGTQYF.

This clone has a single count. The rearrangement links TRBV3-1 (or the pseudogene TRBV3-2) to TRBJ2-7, with TRBD2 identical over 7 bases. The germline gives CDR1 LGHDT, CDR2 YNNKEL (reference sequence). The CDR3 covers 15 residues. V lost 1 base to trimming and J lost 3 bases; unmatched junction nucleotides: 6. The CDR3 is CASSQAALAVYEQYF. DNA of the CDR3: TGTGCCAGCAGCCAAGCAGCCCTAGCGGTCTACGAGCAGTACTTC.

This chain connects TRBV10-3 to TRBJ2-5; D is unresolved. Between the trimmed V and J ends, which lost 7 bases and 3 bases, there was a span of 15 bases. The CDR3 length is 14 residues. Germline V lookup: CDR1 ENHRY, CDR2 SYGVKD. The CDR3 is CAIKSKWQEETQYF. For the CDR3, the DNA is TGTGCCATCAAATCAAAGTGGCAGGAAGAGACCCAGTACTTC.

V usage is TRBV10-3 and J usage is TRBJ2-5; 7 nucleotides agree with TRBD2. The CDR3 extends over 12 amino acids. The germline V gene encodes CDR1 ENHRY and CDR2 SYGVKD. J was trimmed by 4 bases and V by 11 bases; bases with no gene match: 7. CDR3 amino acids: CAASSGIETQYF. As DNA, the CDR3 is TGTGCCGCTTCGAGCGGGATAGAGACCCAGTACTTC.

The chain combines TRBV10-3 with TRBJ1-2; 7 nucleotides agree with TRBD1. This CDR3 region has 14 residues. V lost 2 bases and J lost 2; bases outside the gene matches: 2. The germline CDR1 and CDR2 sequences are ENHRY and SYGVKD. In DNA form, the CDR3 reads TGTGCCATCAGTGAGGGACAGGCGAACTATGGCTACACCTTC. As protein: CAISEGQANYGYTF.

J is TRBJ2-7 and V is TRBV24-1, with TRBD2 as a possible D gene (5 bases). This CDR3 spans 15 amino acids. Germline values: CDR1 KGHDR, CDR2 SFDVKD. V was shortened by 8 bases and J by 1 base, with 17 bases between the two germline ends. The CDR3 reads CATIARPPSSYEQYF. Here the CDR3 DNA reads TGTGCCACCATAGCGCGGCCTCCCTCTTCCTACGAGCAGTACTTC.

V usage is TRBV28 and J usage is TRBJ1-5; 7 nucleotides match TRBD1. Losses at the gene ends were 6 bases for V and 6 bases for J; bases not matched to a gene: 8. The CDR3 sequence is 14 residues long. Per the germline V gene, CDR1 is MDHEN and CDR2 is SYDVKM. DNA for the CDR3: TGTGCCAGCAGGACGCGACAGGGCGGTCAGCCCCAGCATTTT. Its protein product is CASRTRQGGQPQHF.

This clone has only a few counts. The chain is built from TRBV5-1 and TRBJ1-2; 7 bases match TRBD1. Germline V gene sequence: CDR1 SGHRS, CDR2 YFSETQ. V shed 2 bases and J 5 bases; nucleotides not matched to a gene: 15. CDR3 length: 17 residues. This CDR3 reads CASSFGRVDRDPYGYTF. In nucleotides, the CDR3 is TGCGCCAGCAGCTTTGGTAGGGTCGACAGGGACCCTTATGGCTACACCTTC.

This clone was recorded a few times. The chain recombines TRBV9 with TRBJ2-7; D is uncertain. V shed 0 bases and J shed 4 bases, with 14 bases lying between them. Germline V lookup: CDR1 SGDLS, CDR2 YYNGEE. The CDR3 consists of 15 residues. CDR3 nucleotides: TGTGCCAGCAGCGTAGTAGGCTCGACACCTTACGAGCAGTACTTC. It translates to CASSVVGSTPYEQYF.

The V gene is TRBV5-1, the J gene TRBJ1-4, with 8 bases that match TRBD1. J lost 8 bases, V lost 3 bases, and 9 bases had no gene match. The CDR3 covers 15 residues. The germline CDR1 and CDR2 sequences are SGHRS and YFSETQ. The CDR3 DNA follows: TGCGCCAGCAGCTCATTCCAGGGGGCAGGAGAAAAACTGTTTTTT. It is translated as CASSSFQGAGEKLFF.

The chain recombines TRBV24-1 with TRBJ2-1, with D perhaps matching TRBD1 (5 bases). Looked up from germline, CDR1 is KGHDR and CDR2 is SFDVKD. The CDR3 is 11 residues long. V lost 4 bases, J lost 15 bases, and 12 bases lay in between. CDR3 sequence: CATSEGQNLFF. CDR3 sequence (DNA): TGTGCCACCAGTGAAGGACAAAACCTGTTCTTC.

The V call is TRBV28, the J call TRBJ2-3; a weak D match, TRBD1 (6 bases). The CDR3 runs 15 residues. CDR1 is MDHEN, CDR2 SYDVKM, per germline. The V end was cut by 3 bases, the J end by 4 bases, with 14 bases between. CDR3: CASSFTGRGADTQYF. Here the CDR3 DNA reads TGTGCCAGCAGTTTTACAGGGAGAGGAGCAGATACGCAGTATTTT.